A selection of T cell receptor beta chains follows, all from one sample in a study of cytomegalovirus exposure and HLA in healthy donors. Assay used: immunoSEQ multiplex PCR; TCRdb lists only in-frame clones, some missing. This table has 120,000 to 150,000 clones, nearly 80% appearing once. The sequenced sample consisted of PBMCs. These receptors were obtained from a man aged 35 to 55 in good health and CMV-seropositive. Both conserved end residues are part of each CDR3. A D gene is named only where the DNA matches it firmly. Clone size is given for some rows only: seen once, a few or many times, or a class if the clone is expanded.

size: few
J: TRBJ2-7
D: .
V: TRBV5-1
CDR3: CASSPTGYEQYF
DNA: TGCGCCAGCAGCCCGACAGGTTACGAGCAGTACTTC

size: .
J: TRBJ2-7
D: TRBD2
V: TRBV4-1
CDR3: CASSQDINLGSLAGGLEQYF
DNA: TGCGCCAGCAGCCAAGATATAAATTTGGGCTCGCTGGCGGGAGGGCTCGAGCAGTACTTC

size: few
J: TRBJ2-7
D: .
V: TRBV7-9
CDR3: CASSLGTYEQYF
DNA: TGTGCCAGCAGCTTAGGTACCTACGAGCAGTACTTC

size: .
J: TRBJ2-1
D: TRBD2
V: TRBV5-8
CDR3: CASSYYSGRNLGDEQFF
DNA: TGTGCCAGCAGCTATTATAGCGGGAGGAACCTGGGGGATGAGCAGTTCTTC

size: few
J: TRBJ2-1
D: TRBD1
V: TRBV7-2
CDR3: CASRRDRGLSYNEQFF
DNA: TGTGCCAGCAGGCGTGACAGGGGGCTCTCCTACAATGAGCAGTTCTTC

size: few
J: TRBJ2-1
D: TRBD2
V: TRBV5-1
CDR3: CASSLGGRGNEQFF
DNA: TGCGCCAGCAGCTTAGGCGGGAGGGGAAATGAGCAGTTCTTC

size: .
J: TRBJ2-1
D: .
V: TRBV6-1
CDR3: CASSEKRGKYNEQFF
DNA: TGTGCCAGCAGTGAGAAGAGGGGGAAATACAATGAGCAGTTCTTC

size: .
J: TRBJ2-7
D: TRBD1
V: TRBV19
CDR3: CASSAFPGQGKYEQYF
DNA: TGTGCCAGTAGTGCGTTTCCGGGACAGGGGAAATACGAGCAGTACTTC

size: .
J: TRBJ2-2
D: TRBD2
V: TRBV5-5
CDR3: CASSPLGGGLNTGELFF
DNA: TGTGCCAGCAGCCCCCTGGGGGGAGGGTTGAACACCGGGGAGCTGTTTTTT

size: .
J: TRBJ2-4
D: TRBD2
V: TRBV7-3
CDR3: CASSSSALAGANIQYF
DNA: TGTGCCAGCAGCTCAAGCGCACTAGCGGGAGCTAACATTCAGTACTTC

size: few
J: TRBJ1-1
D: .
V: TRBV5-1
CDR3: CASSPTRQPVAFF
DNA: TGCGCCAGCAGCCCCACCAGACAACCGGTGGCTTTCTTT

size: once
J: TRBJ1-1
D: .
V: TRBV6-5
CDR3: CASSLTYRESTEAFF
DNA: TGTGCCAGCAGCCTCACATACAGGGAGAGCACTGAAGCTTTCTTT

size: once
J: TRBJ2-5
D: .
V: TRBV29-1
CDR3: CSVETYGTQYF
DNA: TGCAGCGTTGAAACCTATGGGACCCAGTACTTC

size: .
J: TRBJ2-7
D: .
V: TRBV28
CDR3: CASSLPPYEQYF
DNA: TGTGCCAGCAGTTTACCCCCATACGAGCAGTACTTC

size: .
J: TRBJ1-5
D: .
V: TRBV28
CDR3: CASSSDKGGGMGNQPQHF
DNA: TGTGCCAGCAGTTCCGATAAGGGCGGGGGGATGGGCAATCAGCCCCAGCATTTT

size: .
J: TRBJ2-5
D: .
V: TRBV30
CDR3: CAWSVMRETQYF
DNA: TGTGCCTGGAGTGTGATGCGGGAGACCCAGTACTTC

size: once
J: TRBJ2-7
D: TRBD1
V: TRBV6-1
CDR3: CASSETGTGYASSYEQYF
DNA: TGTGCCAGCAGCGAAACGGGGACAGGGTATGCCAGCTCCTACGAGCAGTACTTC

size: .
J: TRBJ1-1
D: .
V: TRBV5-1
CDR3: CASSESSGTEAFF
DNA: TGCGCCAGCAGTGAAAGTAGTGGCACTGAAGCTTTCTTT

size: .
J: TRBJ1-5
D: TRBD1
V: TRBV7-9
CDR3: CASSLGQGAAQPQHF
DNA: TGTGCCAGCAGCTTGGGACAGGGGGCGGCTCAGCCCCAGCATTTT

size: .
J: TRBJ1-1
D: .
V: TRBV5-1
CDR3: CASSFQGYNTEAFF
DNA: TGCGCCAGCAGCTTCCAGGGATATAACACTGAAGCTTTCTTT

size: .
J: TRBJ2-7
D: TRBD1
V: TRBV7-9
CDR3: CSSSFEQGYEQYF
DNA: TGTTCCAGCAGCTTCGAACAGGGGTACGAGCAGTACTTC

size: few
J: TRBJ2-1
D: TRBD2
V: TRBV7-2
CDR3: CASSPQTSGGVNEQFF
DNA: TGTGCCAGCAGCCCACAGACTAGCGGGGGTGTTAATGAGCAGTTCTTC

size: .
J: TRBJ1-5
D: TRBD1
V: TRBV6-1
CDR3: CASGGYRGNQPQHF
DNA: TGTGCCAGCGGTGGTTACAGGGGTAATCAGCCCCAGCATTTT

size: .
J: TRBJ1-3
D: TRBD1
V: TRBV7-9
CDR3: CASSIGTVGNTIYF
DNA: TGTGCCAGCAGCATCGGGACAGTCGGAAACACCATATATTTT

size: few
J: TRBJ1-1
D: TRBD1
V: TRBV12-5
CDR3: CASGLVKGQGFTEAFF
DNA: TGTGCTAGTGGTTTGGTAAAGGGACAGGGATTTACTGAAGCTTTCTTT

size: .
J: TRBJ1-2
D: .
V: TRBV15
CDR3: CATSRDPGGGYGYTF
DNA: TGTGCCACCAGCAGAGATCCCGGAGGTGGCTATGGCTACACCTTC

size: .
J: TRBJ2-3
D: TRBD1
V: TRBV7-2
CDR3: CASSPNRGDTQYF
DNA: TGTGCCAGCAGCCCGAACAGGGGGGATACGCAGTATTTT

size: .
J: TRBJ1-5
D: TRBD1
V: TRBV27
CDR3: CASRKQGSGQPQHF
DNA: TGTGCCAGCAGGAAACAGGGGTCGGGCCAGCCCCAGCATTTT

size: .
J: TRBJ2-5
D: .
V: TRBV4-2
CDR3: CASSQDRTDQETQYF
DNA: TGTGCCAGCAGCCAAGATAGGACAGACCAAGAGACCCAGTACTTC

size: .
J: TRBJ2-5
D: TRBD2
V: TRBV7-2
CDR3: CASSSRTSPQETQYF
DNA: TGTGCCAGCAGCTCCCGGACTAGCCCCCAAGAGACCCAGTACTTC

size: .
J: TRBJ2-7
D: .
V: TRBV19
CDR3: CASSIKNGGSYEQYF
DNA: TGTGCCAGTAGTATTAAGAACGGGGGTTCCTACGAGCAGTACTTC

size: .
J: TRBJ1-2
D: .
V: TRBV6-1
CDR3: CASSESIGQAGSYGYTF
DNA: TGTGCCAGCAGTGAGAGCATCGGCCAGGCCGGATCCTATGGCTACACCTTC

size: .
J: TRBJ1-4
D: .
V: TRBV6-1
CDR3: CAGSRSRNGKLFF
DNA: TGTGCCGGCTCGAGATCGCGGAATGGAAAACTGTTTTTT

size: .
J: TRBJ1-1
D: .
V: TRBV18
CDR3: CASSPGNIRGNEAFF
DNA: TGTGCCAGCTCACCGGGCAACATCAGGGGTAATGAAGCTTTCTTT

size: .
J: TRBJ2-3
D: TRBD2
V: TRBV7-3
CDR3: CASSFGLAGALGDTQYF
DNA: TGTGCCAGCAGCTTTGGACTAGCGGGAGCATTGGGAGATACGCAGTATTTT

size: .
J: TRBJ2-7
D: TRBD1
V: TRBV30
CDR3: CAWTGDRALSYEQYF
DNA: TGTGCCTGGACTGGGGACAGGGCATTATCCTACGAGCAGTACTTC

size: medium-sized
J: TRBJ1-1
D: .
V: TRBV29-1
CDR3: CSVVLGGNTEAFF
DNA: TGCAGCGTTGTCCTAGGGGGGAACACTGAAGCTTTCTTT

size: .
J: TRBJ2-7
D: .
V: TRBV18
CDR3: CASSPTVEQGEQYF
DNA: TGTGCCAGCTCACCAACAGTGGAACAGGGCGAGCAGTACTTC

size: .
J: TRBJ2-3
D: .
V: TRBV11-2
CDR3: CASSLDSQVTQYF
DNA: TGTGCCAGCAGCTTAGATTCCCAGGTTACGCAGTATTTT

size: few
J: TRBJ2-1
D: .
V: TRBV7-2
CDR3: CASSYLGQGGEQFF
DNA: TGTGCCAGCAGCTACCTGGGGCAGGGGGGTGAGCAGTTCTTC

size: .
J: TRBJ2-1
D: .
V: TRBV5-1
CDR3: CASSRGSADNEQFF
DNA: TGCGCCAGCAGCCGGGGATCGGCCGACAATGAGCAGTTCTTC

size: .
J: TRBJ2-7
D: .
V: TRBV15
CDR3: CATSRSSYEQYF
DNA: TGTGCCACCAGTCGCAGTTCCTACGAGCAGTACTTC

size: once
J: TRBJ1-2
D: TRBD1
V: TRBV29-1
CDR3: CSVSGQGTYGYTF
DNA: TGCAGCGTCTCGGGACAGGGAACCTATGGCTACACCTTC